This is a list of T cell receptor beta chains from one sample in a study of cytomegalovirus exposure and HLA in healthy donors. Generated by immunoSEQ multiplex PCR, the TCRdb table keeps only in-frame clones and is missing some. Of approximately 200,000 clones in the sample, about 81% are singletons; the top ten hold 0.95% to 1.5%. Sequencing was done on a sample of PBMCs. These receptors were collected from a woman in her 30s in good health and CMV-seronegative. Each CDR3 is given with its conserved first and last residue. Each record gives: D gene, J gene, V gene, clone size, CDR3 length, CDR3 DNA, CDR3 protein. D genes are given only for firm matches. The listing skips clone size in some rows; elsewhere it reads once, few, many or a size class.

- | TRBJ2-7 | TRBV6-5 | many | 15 | TGTGCCAGCAGGCCCTTTGGGGGGGGCGAAAACGAGCAGTACTTC | CASRPFGGGENEQYF
TRBD2 | TRBJ2-7 | TRBV5-1 | - | 15 | TGCGCCAGCAGCTTCAGCGGGAGGTACACCTACGAGCAGTACTTC | CASSFSGRYTYEQYF
TRBD1 | TRBJ1-3 | TRBV13 | - | 15 | TGTGCCAGCAGCTTTGGGACAGGGGGGTTCGGCACCATATATTTT | CASSFGTGGFGTIYF
TRBD2 | TRBJ2-6 | TRBV5-4 | - | 17 | TGTGCCAGCAGCTCGGGAGGGGGGAGCTCTGGGGCCAACGTCCTGACTTTC | CASSSGGGSSGANVLTF
TRBD1 | TRBJ2-2 | TRBV6-5 | - | 14 | TGTGCCAGCAGTGAACAGGGGGAAGCCGGGGAGCTGTTTTTT | CASSEQGEAGELFF
- | TRBJ2-5 | TRBV30 | - | 15 | TGTGCCTGGAGTGCACTTTATACGGCGGGGGAGACCCAGTACTTC | CAWSALYTAGETQYF
TRBD1 | TRBJ2-2 | TRBV7-6 | - | 17 | TGTGCCAGCAGCCCACGGACAGGGATGGCGAACACCGGGGAGCTGTTTTTT | CASSPRTGMANTGELFF
TRBD1 | TRBJ1-1 | TRBV19 | - | 16 | TGTGCCAGTAGAATGCAGACAGGGCATGGCAGCACTGAAGCTTTCTTT | CASRMQTGHGSTEAFF
TRBD1 | TRBJ1-2 | TRBV5-1 | - | 17 | TGCGCCAGCAGCTTCTGGACAGGCGACCCATCGAGGTATGGCTACACCTTC | CASSFWTGDPSRYGYTF
TRBD2 | TRBJ2-1 | TRBV29-1 | - | 13 | TGCAGCGTCGGGACTAGTGAGGTCAATGAGCAGTTCTTC | CSVGTSEVNEQFF
TRBD1 | TRBJ1-5 | TRBV7-4 | - | 18 | TGTGCCAGCAGCCGGGGACAGGGGAGAGCTTATGGCAATCAGCCCCAGCATTTT | CASSRGQGRAYGNQPQHF
- | TRBJ1-2 | TRBV5-1 | - | 12 | TGCGCCAGCAGGGCAGCTAACTATGGCTACACCTTC | CASRAANYGYTF
- | TRBJ1-1 | TRBV6-5 | - | 15 | TGTGCCAGCAGTTACTCGCCAGGGGCGAACACTGAAGCTTTCTTT | CASSYSPGANTEAFF
- | TRBJ1-1 | TRBV5-1 | - | 13 | TGCGCCAGCAGCACGACAGCGAACACTGAAGCTTTCTTT | CASSTTANTEAFF
TRBD2 | TRBJ2-5 | TRBV2 | - | 16 | TGTGCCAGCAGTGAACGTAGCGGGAGGGTTAAAGAGACCCAGTACTTC | CASSERSGRVKETQYF
- | TRBJ2-1 | TRBV19 | - | 16 | TGTGCCACCAAAAGGGCGGGACGATATACCTACAATGAGCAGTTCTTC | CATKRAGRYTYNEQFF
- | TRBJ1-6 | TRBV5-8 | - | 14 | TGTGCCAGCAGCTCCGAGGTAGAGAATTCACCCCTCCACTTT | CASSSEVENSPLHF
TRBD1 | TRBJ1-1 | TRBV28 | - | 17 | TGTGCCAGCAGCCAAACCGGGACAGGGACCAGGGGCACTGAAGCTTTCTTT | CASSQTGTGTRGTEAFF
TRBD1 | TRBJ1-2 | TRBV28 | - | 12 | TGTGCCAGCAGTCTCAGGGGGTATGGCTACACCTTC | CASSLRGYGYTF
- | TRBJ2-3 | TRBV27 | once | 12 | TGTGCCAGTAGTCGGAGCACAGATACGCAGTATTTT | CASSRSTDTQYF
TRBD2 | TRBJ2-7 | TRBV18 | - | 16 | TGTGCCAGCTCACCCGCGGGACTAGCGGGGGGCTACGAGCAGTACTTC | CASSPAGLAGGYEQYF
- | TRBJ2-7 | TRBV6-1 | - | 14 | TGTGCCAGCAGGACAGTAACAGGGTACTACGAGCAGTACTTC | CASRTVTGYYEQYF
- | TRBJ2-5 | TRBV7-3 | - | 13 | TGTGCCAGCAGCCCAAACTCGGGGGAGACCCAGTACTTC | CASSPNSGETQYF
- | TRBJ1-2 | TRBV6-5 | - | 16 | TGTGCCAGCAGTTACGAGGGAGGCAAGACTAACTATGGCTACACCTTC | CASSYEGGKTNYGYTF
TRBD1 | TRBJ2-3 | TRBV11-2 | - | 16 | TGTGCCAGCAGCCGTGTGACAGGGGTCGGCACAGATACGCAGTATTTT | CASSRVTGVGTDTQYF
- | TRBJ2-7 | TRBV6-5 | - | 15 | TGTGCCAGCAGTTATGGACTCCCGCGGTTCTACGAGCAGTACTTC | CASSYGLPRFYEQYF
- | TRBJ2-6 | TRBV11-2 | - | 18 | TGTGCCAGCAGCTCGGGACCCAGGGGTAGCTCTGGGGCCAACGTCCTGACTTTC | CASSSGPRGSSGANVLTF
- | TRBJ2-6 | TRBV6-5 | - | 16 | TGTGCCAGCAGTTACTCGACGGGTACTGGGGCCAACGTCCTGACTTTC | CASSYSTGTGANVLTF
- | TRBJ2-1 | TRBV7-9 | once | 17 | TGTGCCAGCAGCTTAGCCAGGACACGAAGCTCCTACAATGAGCAGTTCTTC | CASSLARTRSSYNEQFF
- | TRBJ2-1 | TRBV7-3 | - | 14 | TGTGCCAGCAGTTTTTACGGGGTCTACAATGAGCAGTTCTTC | CASSFYGVYNEQFF
- | TRBJ1-2 | TRBV19 | - | 13 | TGTGCCAGTAGTAAGACAGCTAGCTATGGCTACACCTTC | CASSKTASYGYTF
TRBD1 | TRBJ1-1 | TRBV5-6 | - | 13 | TGTGCCAGCAGCTGGTGGACAGGCACTGAAGCTTTCTTT | CASSWWTGTEAFF
TRBD2 | TRBJ2-7 | TRBV10-2 | - | 12 | TGCGCCAGCTCTGCGGGAGGCTACGAGCAGTACTTC | CASSAGGYEQYF
- | TRBJ2-7 | TRBV5-1 | - | 15 | TGCGCCAGCAGCTTGGCCGACAGGAACCCCTACGAGCAGTACTTC | CASSLADRNPYEQYF
- | TRBJ1-6 | TRBV13 | - | 16 | TGTGCCAGCAGCCCCGGACGACAGGAGAATAATTCACCCCTCCACTTT | CASSPGRQENNSPLHF
- | TRBJ2-7 | TRBV5-4 | - | 12 | TGTGCCAGCAGCTATGAGACCTACGAGCAGTACTTC | CASSYETYEQYF
- | TRBJ1-5 | TRBV18 | few | 14 | TGTGCCAGCTCACTACAGGGCGGTGGTCAGCCCCAGCATTTT | CASSLQGGGQPQHF